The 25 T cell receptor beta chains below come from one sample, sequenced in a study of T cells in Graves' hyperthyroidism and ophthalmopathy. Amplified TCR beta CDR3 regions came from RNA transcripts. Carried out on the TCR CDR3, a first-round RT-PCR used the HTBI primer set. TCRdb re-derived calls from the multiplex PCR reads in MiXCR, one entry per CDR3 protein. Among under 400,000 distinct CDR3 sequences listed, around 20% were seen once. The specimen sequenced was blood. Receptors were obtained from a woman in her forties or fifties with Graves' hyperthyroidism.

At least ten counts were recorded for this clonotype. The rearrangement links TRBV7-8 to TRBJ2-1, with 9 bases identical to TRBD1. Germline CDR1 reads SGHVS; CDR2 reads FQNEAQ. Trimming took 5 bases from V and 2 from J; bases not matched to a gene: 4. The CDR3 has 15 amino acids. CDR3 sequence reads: CASSPGQGPYNEQFF. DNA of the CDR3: TGTGCCAGCAGCCCCGGACAGGGGCCCTACAATGAGCAGTTCTTC.

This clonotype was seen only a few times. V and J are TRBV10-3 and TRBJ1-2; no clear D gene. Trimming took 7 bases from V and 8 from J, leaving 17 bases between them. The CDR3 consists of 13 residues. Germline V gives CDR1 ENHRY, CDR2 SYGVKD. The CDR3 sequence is CAITTGFESGYTF. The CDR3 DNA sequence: TGTGCCATCACCACGGGCTTCGAGAGCGGCTACACCTTC.

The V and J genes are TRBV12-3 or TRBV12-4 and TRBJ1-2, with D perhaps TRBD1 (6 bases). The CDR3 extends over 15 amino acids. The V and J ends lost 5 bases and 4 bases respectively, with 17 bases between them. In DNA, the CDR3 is TGTGCCAGCAGTACCAGCGGGGGCCGTGGCTATGGCTACACCTTC. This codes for CASSTSGGRGYGYTF.

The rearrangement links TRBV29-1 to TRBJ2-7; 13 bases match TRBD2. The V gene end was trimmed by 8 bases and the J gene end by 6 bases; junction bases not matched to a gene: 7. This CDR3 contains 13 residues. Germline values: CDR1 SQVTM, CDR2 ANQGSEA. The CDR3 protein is CSFWTSGSGEQYF. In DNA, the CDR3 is TGCAGCTTCTGGACTAGCGGGAGTGGCGAGCAGTACTTC.

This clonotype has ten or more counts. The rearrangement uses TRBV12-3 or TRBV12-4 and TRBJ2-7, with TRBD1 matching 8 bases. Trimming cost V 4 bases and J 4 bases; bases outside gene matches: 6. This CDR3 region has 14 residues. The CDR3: CASSSQGVIYEQYF. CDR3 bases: TGTGCCAGCAGTTCACAGGGGGTTATTTACGAGCAGTACTTC.

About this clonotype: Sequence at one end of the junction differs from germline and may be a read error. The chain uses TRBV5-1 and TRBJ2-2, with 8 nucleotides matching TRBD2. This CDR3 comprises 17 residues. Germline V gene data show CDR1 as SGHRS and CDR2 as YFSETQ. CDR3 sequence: CATSSRGSGSYTGELFF. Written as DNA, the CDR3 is TGCGCCACCAGCTCCCGGGGGAGCGGGAGTTACACCGGGGAGCTGTTTTTT. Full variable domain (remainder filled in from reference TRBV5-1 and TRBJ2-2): KAGVTQTPRYLIKTRGQQVTLSCSPISGHRSVSWYQQTPGQGLQFLFEYFSETQRNKGNFPGRFSGRQFSNSRSEMNVSTLELGDSALYLCATSSRGSGSYTGELFFGEGSRLTVL.

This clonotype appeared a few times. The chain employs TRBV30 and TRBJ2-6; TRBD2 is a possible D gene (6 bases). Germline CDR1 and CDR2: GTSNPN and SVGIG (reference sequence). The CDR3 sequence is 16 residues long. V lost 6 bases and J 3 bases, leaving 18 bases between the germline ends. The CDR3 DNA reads TGTGCCTGCCCGACTGGGACCGGGGGTGGGGCCAACGTCCTGACTTTC. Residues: CACPTGTGGGANVLTF.

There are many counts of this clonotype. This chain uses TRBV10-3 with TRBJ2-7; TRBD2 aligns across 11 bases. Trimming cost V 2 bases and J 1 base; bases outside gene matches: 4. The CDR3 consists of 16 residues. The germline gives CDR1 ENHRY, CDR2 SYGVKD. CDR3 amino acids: CAISEPGTSGSYEQYF. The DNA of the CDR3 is TGTGCCATCAGTGAGCCCGGGACTAGCGGATCCTACGAGCAGTACTTC.

CDR3 sequence (DNA): TGTGCCAGCAGCCCGGGAGGGGGGCGAGGCGGAAACACCATATATTTT. This encodes CASSPGGGRGGNTIYF. The V call is TRBV14, the J call TRBJ1-3; the D gene is possibly TRBD1 (6 bases). CDR3 length equals 16 residues. V was trimmed by 4 bases and J by 4 bases, leaving 17 bases between them. Germline CDR1 SGHDN, CDR2 FVKESK.

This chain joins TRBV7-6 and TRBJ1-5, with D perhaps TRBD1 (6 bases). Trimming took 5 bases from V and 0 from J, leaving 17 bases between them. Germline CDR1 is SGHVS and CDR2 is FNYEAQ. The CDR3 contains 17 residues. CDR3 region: CASSPLVGGTSNQPQHF. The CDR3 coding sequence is TGTGCCAGCAGCCCCTTAGTAGGGGGTACTAGCAATCAGCCCCAGCATTTT.

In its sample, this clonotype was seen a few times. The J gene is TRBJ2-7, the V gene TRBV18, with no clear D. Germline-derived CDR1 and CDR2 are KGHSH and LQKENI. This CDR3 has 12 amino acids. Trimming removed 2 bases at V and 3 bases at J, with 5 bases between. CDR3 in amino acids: CASSPGHYEQYF. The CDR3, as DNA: TGTGCCAGCTCACCAGGGCACTACGAGCAGTACTTC. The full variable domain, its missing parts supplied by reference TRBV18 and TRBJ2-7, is NAGVMQNPRHLVRRRGQEARLRCSPMKGHSHVYWYRQLPEEGLKFMVYLQKENIIDESGMPKERFSAEFPKEGPSILRIQQVVRGDSAAYFCASSPGHYEQYFGPGTRLTVT.

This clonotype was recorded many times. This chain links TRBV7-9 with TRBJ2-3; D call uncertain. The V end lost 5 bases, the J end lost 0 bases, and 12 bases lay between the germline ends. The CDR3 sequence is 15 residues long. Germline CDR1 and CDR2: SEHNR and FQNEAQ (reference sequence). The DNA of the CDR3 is TGTGCCAGCAGCCGACATTCCGCTAGCACAGATACGCAGTATTTT. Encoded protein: CASSRHSASTDTQYF.

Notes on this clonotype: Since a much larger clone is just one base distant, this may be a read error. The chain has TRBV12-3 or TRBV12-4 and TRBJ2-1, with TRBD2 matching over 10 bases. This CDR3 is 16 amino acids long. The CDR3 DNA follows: TGTGCCGGCAGCCTAGGATCTAGCGGGAGAATACGTGAGCAGTTCTTC. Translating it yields CAGSLGSSGRIREQFF.

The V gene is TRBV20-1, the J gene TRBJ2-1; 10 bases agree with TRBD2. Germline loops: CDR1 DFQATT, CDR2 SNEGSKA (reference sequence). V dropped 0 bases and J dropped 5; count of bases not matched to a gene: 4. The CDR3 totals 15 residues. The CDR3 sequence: CSAREGLASHNEQFF. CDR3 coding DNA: TGCAGTGCTAGAGAGGGACTAGCGTCCCACAATGAGCAGTTCTTC.

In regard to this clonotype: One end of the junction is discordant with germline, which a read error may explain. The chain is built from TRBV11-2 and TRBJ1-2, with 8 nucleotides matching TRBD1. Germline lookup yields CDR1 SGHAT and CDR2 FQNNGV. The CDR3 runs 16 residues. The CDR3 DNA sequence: TGTGCCAGCAGCTCCCTTGTAGGACAGGGCGGGTATGGCTACGCCTTC. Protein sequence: CASSSLVGQGGYGYAF.

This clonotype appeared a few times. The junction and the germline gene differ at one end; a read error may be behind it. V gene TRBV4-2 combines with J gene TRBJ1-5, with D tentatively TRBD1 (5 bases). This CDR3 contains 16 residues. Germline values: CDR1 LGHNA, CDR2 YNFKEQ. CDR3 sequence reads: CAGSQGTGGGNQPQHF. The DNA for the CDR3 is TGTGCCGGCAGCCAAGGGACCGGCGGGGGCAATCAGCCCCAGCATTTT.

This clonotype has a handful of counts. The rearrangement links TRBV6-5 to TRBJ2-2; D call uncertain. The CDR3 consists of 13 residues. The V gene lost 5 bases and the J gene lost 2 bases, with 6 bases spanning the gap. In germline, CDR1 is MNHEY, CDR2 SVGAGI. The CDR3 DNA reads TGTGCCAGCAGTCACAGCAACACCGGGGAGCTGTTTTTT. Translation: CASSHSNTGELFF.

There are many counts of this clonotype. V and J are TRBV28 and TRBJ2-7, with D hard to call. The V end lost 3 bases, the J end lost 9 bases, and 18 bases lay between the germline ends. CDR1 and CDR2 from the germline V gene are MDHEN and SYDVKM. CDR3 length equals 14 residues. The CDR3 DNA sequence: TGTGCCAGCAGTTTGGTTAGTCCCTGGCTCGGGCAGTACTTC. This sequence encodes CASSLVSPWLGQYF.

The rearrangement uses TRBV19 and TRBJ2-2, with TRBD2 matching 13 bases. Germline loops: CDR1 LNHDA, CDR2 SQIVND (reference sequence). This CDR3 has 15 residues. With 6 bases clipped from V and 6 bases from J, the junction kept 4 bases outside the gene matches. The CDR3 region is CASRPLAGGPGELFF. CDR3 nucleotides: TGTGCCAGTAGACCACTAGCGGGAGGGCCCGGGGAGCTGTTTTTT.

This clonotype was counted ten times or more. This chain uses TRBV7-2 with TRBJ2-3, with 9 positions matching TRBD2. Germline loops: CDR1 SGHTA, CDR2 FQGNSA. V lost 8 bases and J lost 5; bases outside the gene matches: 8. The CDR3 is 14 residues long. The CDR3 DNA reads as TGTGCCAGCCCAAGGACTAGCGACGGAGATACGCAGTATTTT. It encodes CASPRTSDGDTQYF.

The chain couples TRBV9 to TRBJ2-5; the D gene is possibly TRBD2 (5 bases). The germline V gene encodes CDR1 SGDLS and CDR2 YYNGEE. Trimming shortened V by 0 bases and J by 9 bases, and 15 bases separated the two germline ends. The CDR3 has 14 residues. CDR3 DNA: TGTGCCAGCAGCGTAGATCTGGGTGCGGAGGCCCAGTACTTC. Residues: CASSVDLGAEAQYF.

The CDR3 DNA reads as TGTGCCAGCAGTTTCCCCGGAGGGGGCTGGCAGCCCCAGCATTTT. Translated: CASSFPGGGWQPQHF. The chain is built from TRBV28 and TRBJ1-5, with 7 bases that match TRBD1. This CDR3 region has 15 residues. V shed 3 bases, J shed 7 bases, and the junction held 9 bases outside the gene matches. Germline values: CDR1 MDHEN, CDR2 SYDVKM.

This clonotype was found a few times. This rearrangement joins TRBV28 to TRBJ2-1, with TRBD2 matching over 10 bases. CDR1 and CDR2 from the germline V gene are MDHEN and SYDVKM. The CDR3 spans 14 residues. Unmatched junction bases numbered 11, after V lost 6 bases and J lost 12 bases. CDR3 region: CASRLGLAGVGQFF. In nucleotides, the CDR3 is TGTGCCAGCAGGCTAGGGCTAGCGGGAGTAGGGCAGTTCTTC.

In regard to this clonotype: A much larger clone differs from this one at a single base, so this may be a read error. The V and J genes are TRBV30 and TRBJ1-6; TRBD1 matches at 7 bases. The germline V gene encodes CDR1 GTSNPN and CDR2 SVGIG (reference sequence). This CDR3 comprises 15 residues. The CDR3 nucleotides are TGTGCCCGGAGCCACGGGTGGACAGGAGGGGGGACCCTCCACTTT. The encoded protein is CARSHGWTGGGTLHF.

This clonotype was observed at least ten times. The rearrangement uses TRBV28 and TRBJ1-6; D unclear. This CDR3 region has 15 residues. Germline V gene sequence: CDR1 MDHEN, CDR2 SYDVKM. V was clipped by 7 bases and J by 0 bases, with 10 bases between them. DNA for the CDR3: TGTGCCAGCACTGAGGGTAGCTCCTATAATTCACCCCTCCACTTT. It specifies CASTEGSSYNSPLHF. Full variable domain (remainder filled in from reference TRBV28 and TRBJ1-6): DVKVTQSSRYLVKRTGEKVFLECVQDMDHENMFWYRQDPGLGLRLIYFSYDVKMKEKGDIPEGYSVSREKKERFSLILESASTNQTSMYLCASTEGSSYNSPLHFGNGTRLTVT.